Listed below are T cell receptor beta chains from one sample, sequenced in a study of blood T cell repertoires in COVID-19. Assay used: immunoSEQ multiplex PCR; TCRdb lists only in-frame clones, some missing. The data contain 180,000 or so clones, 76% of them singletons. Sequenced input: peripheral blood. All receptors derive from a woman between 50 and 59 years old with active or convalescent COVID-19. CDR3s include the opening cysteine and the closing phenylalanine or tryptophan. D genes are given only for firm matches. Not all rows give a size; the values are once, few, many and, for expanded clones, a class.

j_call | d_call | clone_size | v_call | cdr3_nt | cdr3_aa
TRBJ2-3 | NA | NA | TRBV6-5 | TGTGCCAGCAGTTACAGGGGGACAGATACGCAGTATTTT | CASSYRGTDTQYF
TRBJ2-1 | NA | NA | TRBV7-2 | TGTGCCAGCAGCTTAGGGGGGGGGCTGAGCTCCTACAATGAGCAGTTCTTC | CASSLGGGLSSYNEQFF
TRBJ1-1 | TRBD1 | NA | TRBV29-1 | TGCAGCGTTGTAGAAGGGACAGGGAGGAGGACTGAAGCTTTCTTT | CSVVEGTGRRTEAFF
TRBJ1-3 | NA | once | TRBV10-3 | TGTGCCATCAGTGAATCCCCGGGGAGGACTGGAAACACCATATATTTT | CAISESPGRTGNTIYF
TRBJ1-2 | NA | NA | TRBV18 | TGTGCCAGCTCACCACCAGGGGAATATGGCTACACCTTC | CASSPPGEYGYTF
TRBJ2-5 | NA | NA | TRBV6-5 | TGTGCCAGCAGCCTCTCCGGAGGGGGCGAAGAGACCCAGTACTTC | CASSLSGGGEETQYF
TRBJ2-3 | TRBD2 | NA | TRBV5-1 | TGCGCCAGCAGCCGCGGGACTAGCGGGAGGGCTAGCACAGATACGCAGTATTTT | CASSRGTSGRASTDTQYF
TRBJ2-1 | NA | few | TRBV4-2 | TGTGCCAGCAGCCAAGTTTGGAGAAGACACAATGAGCAGTTCTTC | CASSQVWRRHNEQFF
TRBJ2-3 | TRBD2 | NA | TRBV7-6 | TGTGCCAGCAGCCAGCTAGCGGGGGGCAGCACAGATACGCAGTATTTT | CASSQLAGGSTDTQYF
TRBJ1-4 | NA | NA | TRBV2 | TGTGCCAGCAGACCCTTGAGCTACCTTAATGAAAAACTGTTTTTT | CASRPLSYLNEKLFF
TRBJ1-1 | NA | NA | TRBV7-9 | TGTGCCAGCAGCTTCATTGACCGGGTTTTCTTT | CASSFIDRVFF
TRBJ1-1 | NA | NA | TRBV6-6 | TGTGCCAGCAGGGAGACTGCCAACACTGAAGCTTTCTTT | CASRETANTEAFF
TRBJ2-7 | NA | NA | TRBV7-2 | TGTGCCAGCAGCCAAAGGGGGGGAGCCTACGAGCAGTACTTC | CASSQRGGAYEQYF
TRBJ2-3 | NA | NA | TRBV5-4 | TGTGCCAGCAGCCCTCAGAGGGGGAGTACAGATACGCAGTATTTT | CASSPQRGSTDTQYF
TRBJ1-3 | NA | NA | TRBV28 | TGTGCGTCCACGGGGGGGGCGAGCTCTGGAAACACCATATATTTT | CASTGGASSGNTIYF
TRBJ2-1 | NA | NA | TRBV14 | TGTGCCAGCAGCCACCGACTCTCGGGGCAGTTCTTC | CASSHRLSGQFF
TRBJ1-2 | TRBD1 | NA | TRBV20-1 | TGCAGTGCTAGAGAGGACAGGGGCTACACCTTC | CSAREDRGYTF
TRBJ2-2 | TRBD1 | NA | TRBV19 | TGTGCCAGTAGTAGGACAGGGATTTCGAACACCGGGGAGCTGTTTTTT | CASSRTGISNTGELFF
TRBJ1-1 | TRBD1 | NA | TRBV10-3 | TGTGCCATCAGTGAGTCGGGGGCAGGGGGCGCGAGGGACACTGAAGCTTTCTTT | CAISESGAGGARDTEAFF
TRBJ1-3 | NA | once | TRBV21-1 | TGTGCCAGCAGATCCCCACGGACAGGGGGCGGCGGAAACACCATATATTTT | CASRSPRTGGGGNTIYF
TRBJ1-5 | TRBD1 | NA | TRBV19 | TGTGCCAGTAGTATAACAGGGGGAAATCAGCCCCAGCATTTT | CASSITGGNQPQHF
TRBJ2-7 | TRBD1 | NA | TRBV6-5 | TGTGCCAGCAGTTACTCAGGGGGCGCTGACTACGAGCAGTACTTC | CASSYSGGADYEQYF
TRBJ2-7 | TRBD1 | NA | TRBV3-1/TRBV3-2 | TGTGCCAGCAGCCGGGACAGGGGGTCCGAGCAGTACTTC | CASSRDRGSEQYF
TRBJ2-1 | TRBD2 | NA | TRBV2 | TGTGCCAGCAGTGCAGCGGGGCCCAATGAGCAGTTCTTC | CASSAAGPNEQFF
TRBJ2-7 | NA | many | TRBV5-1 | TGCGCCAGCAGCGTGGGACATCGGGACACATCCTACGAGCAGTACTTC | CASSVGHRDTSYEQYF
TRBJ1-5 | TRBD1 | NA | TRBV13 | TGTGCCAGCAGCTCGACAGGGAATCAGCCCCAGCATTTT | CASSSTGNQPQHF
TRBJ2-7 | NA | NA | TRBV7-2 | TGTGCCAGCAGCGATACTCCGGGGATAGAAGAGCAGTACTTC | CASSDTPGIEEQYF
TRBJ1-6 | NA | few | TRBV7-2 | TGTGCCAGCAGCTTAACCGACAGTCGAACACCCCTCCACTTT | CASSLTDSRTPLHF
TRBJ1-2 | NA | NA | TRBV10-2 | TGCGCCAGCAGTGAGTCCAGGGCAGGCGGCTACACCTTC | CASSESRAGGYTF
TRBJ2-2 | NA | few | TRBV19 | TGTGCCAGTAGTACCCATACAGGGGGGGCCGGGGAGCTGTTTTTT | CASSTHTGGAGELFF
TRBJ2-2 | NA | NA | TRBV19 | TGTGCCAGTAGTATTCCCGGGCGGGACACCGGGGAGCTGTTTTTT | CASSIPGRDTGELFF
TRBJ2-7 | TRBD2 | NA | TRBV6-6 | TGTGCCAGCAGTTACCCTAGGACTAGCGGGGGGGACGAGCAGTACTTC | CASSYPRTSGGDEQYF
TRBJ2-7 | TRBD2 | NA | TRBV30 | TGTGCCTGGGCCCTCGGGGGGGGCCGGGAGCAGTACTTC | CAWALGGGREQYF
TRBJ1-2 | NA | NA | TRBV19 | TGTGCCAGTAGTATAGTACAGGGAAAGGGCTACGGCTACACCTTC | CASSIVQGKGYGYTF
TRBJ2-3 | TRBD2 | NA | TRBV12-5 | TGTGCTAGTGCCATGACTAGCGGGGTTTATTTT | CASAMTSGVYF
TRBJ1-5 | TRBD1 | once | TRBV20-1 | TGCAGTGCTAGTCCCAGAGACAGGGGCTGGGGGCAGCCCCAGCATTTT | CSASPRDRGWGQPQHF
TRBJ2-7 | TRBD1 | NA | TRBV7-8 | TGTGCCAGCTCTGGACAGGGCTTCTCCTACGAGCAGTACTTC | CASSGQGFSYEQYF
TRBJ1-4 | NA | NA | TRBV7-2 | TGTGCCAGCAGCTTCGGAGCCACTAATGAAAAACTGTTTTTT | CASSFGATNEKLFF
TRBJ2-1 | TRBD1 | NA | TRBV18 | TGTGCCAGCTCGGACAGGGGTGGCAATGAGCAGTTCTTC | CASSDRGGNEQFF
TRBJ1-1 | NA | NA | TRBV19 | TGTGCCAGTAGCCGAAGGAGAGACACTGAAGCTTTCTTT | CASSRRRDTEAFF
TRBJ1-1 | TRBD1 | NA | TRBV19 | TGTGCCAGTAGAGACAGGGGGAGGGACACTGAAGCTTTCTTT | CASRDRGRDTEAFF
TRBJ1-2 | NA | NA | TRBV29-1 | TGCAGCGTTGAATCATTACTCTATGGCTACACCTTC | CSVESLLYGYTF